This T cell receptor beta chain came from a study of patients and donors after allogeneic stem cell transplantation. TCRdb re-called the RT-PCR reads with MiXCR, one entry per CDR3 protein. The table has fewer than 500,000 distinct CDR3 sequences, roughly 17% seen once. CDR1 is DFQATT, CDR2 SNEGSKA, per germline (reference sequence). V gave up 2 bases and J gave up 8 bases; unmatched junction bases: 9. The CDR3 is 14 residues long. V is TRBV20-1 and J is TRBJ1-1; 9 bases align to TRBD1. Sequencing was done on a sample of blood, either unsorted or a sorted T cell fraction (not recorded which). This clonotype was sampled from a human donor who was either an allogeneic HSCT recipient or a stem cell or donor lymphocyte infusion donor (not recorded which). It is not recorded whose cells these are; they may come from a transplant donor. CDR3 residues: CSARWEQGAAEAFF. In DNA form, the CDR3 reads TGCAGTGCTAGATGGGAACAGGGGGCGGCGGAAGCTTTCTTT.